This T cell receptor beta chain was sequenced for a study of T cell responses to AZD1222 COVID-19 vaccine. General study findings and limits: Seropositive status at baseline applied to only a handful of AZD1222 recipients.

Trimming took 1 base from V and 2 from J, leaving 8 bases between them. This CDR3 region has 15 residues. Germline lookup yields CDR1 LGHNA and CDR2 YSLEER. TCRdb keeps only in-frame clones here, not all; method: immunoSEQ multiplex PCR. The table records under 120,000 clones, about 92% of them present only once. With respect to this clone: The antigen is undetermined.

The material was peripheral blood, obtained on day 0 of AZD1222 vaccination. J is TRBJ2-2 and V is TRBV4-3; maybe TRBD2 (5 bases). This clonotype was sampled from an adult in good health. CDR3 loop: CASSQASSNTGELFF. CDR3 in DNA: TGCGCCAGCAGCCAAGCCTCTAGCAACACCGGGGAGCTGTTTTTT.